This T cell receptor (beta chain) is drawn from a study of OX40 agonist ivuxolimab in advanced cancers. In the study overall: Those enrolled were 82.7% male, with a mean age of around 60 years and ages from 23 to 79.

Assay: immunoSEQ multiplex PCR; the TCRdb copy retains only in-frame clones and omits some. This sample carries over 35,000 clones, roughly nine tenths of them seen once, and the ten largest clones take around 40%. CDR1 is SGHNT, CDR2 YENEEA, per germline. J lost 5 bases, V lost 5 bases, and 7 bases had no gene match. This CDR3 spans 16 amino acids. This TCR was sampled from an adult with an advanced solid tumor such as melanoma, head and neck, liver or kidney cancer. The chain links TRBV11-3 to TRBJ1-6; 9 bases align to TRBD1. This specimen consisted of CD4+ or CD8+ T cells sorted from blood, obtained in a trial of the OX40 agonist ivuxolimab. The CDR3 DNA reads TGTGCCAGCAGCACCCGGACAGGGGCCCATAATTCACCCCTCCACTTT. This encodes CASSTRTGAHNSPLHF.